This T cell receptor (beta chain) was captured by sequencing in a study of vaccination and CD4 T cells after COVID-19. The CDR3 extends over 16 amino acids. V shed 3 bases, J shed 3 bases, and the junction held 10 bases outside the gene matches. CDR1 LNHNV and CDR2 YYDKDF come from the germline V gene (reference sequence). The time point is: late sampling 161 to 241 days after vaccination in a few convalescent patients. This clonotype has a handful of counts. TCRdb independently ran MiXCR on the PCR reads; one entry per CDR3 protein. The data contain about 33,000 distinct CDR3 sequences, under 45% of them seen just once; the ten biggest clones take up roughly 5%.

This sequence was found in a human donor who had recovered from COVID-19. The chain links TRBV15 to TRBJ2-7; 8 bases map to TRBD1. This specimen consisted of CD4+ T cells from blood, obtained about 7 months after SARS-CoV-2 vaccination. CDR3 nucleotides: TGTGCCACCAGCAGGGCTGGGGTGGACAGGGTCTACGAGCAGTACTTC. Translated, it gives CATSRAGVDRVYEQYF.